This T cell receptor beta chain comes out of a study of T cells in localized non-small cell lung cancer. Whole-study results and caveats: Adjacent uninvolved lung had the highest clonality, suggesting focused antigen responses.

This table comes from immunoSEQ multiplex PCR, and its TCRdb copy is limited to in-frame clones, with some not included. The sample holds 65,000 or so clones, about four fifths seen once. On this clone itself: What it binds is not known.

Germline assignment: CDR1 SGHAT and CDR2 FQNNGV. The CDR3 is 15 residues long. V dropped 0 bases and J dropped 6 bases, with 15 bases sitting between them. The TCR comes from a man between 40 and 70 years old with stage II lung adenocarcinoma. The chain joins TRBV11-2 to TRBJ2-7; possibly TRBD1 for D (5 bases). The sequencing here drew on PBMCs, taken before any cancer treatment. CDR3: CASSLDPSGRGEQYF. The CDR3, as DNA: TGTGCCAGCAGCTTAGATCCGTCAGGGCGTGGCGAGCAGTACTTC.